This TCR beta chain was captured in a study of CD8+CD57+ T cells in acquired aplastic anemia. Overall study context: Approximately 11 million reads, on average, were obtained for CD4+ cells from healthy donors. General study results and limits: Patients had twenty-nine CD8+ CDR3 sequences in common with controls (the shared set).

Per germline, CDR1 SGHTA and CDR2 FQGTGA. This CDR3 comprises 14 residues. The use of genomic DNA as template underpinned the TCR beta VDJ and CDR3 profiling. From the reads, TCRdb called clonotypes with MiXCR, one entry per CDR3 protein. The sample gives approximately 380,000 distinct CDR3 sequences, about two thirds of which show up once; approximately 3.8% is in the top ten. On this clonotype itself: The target antigen is unknown. Compared with germline, one end of the junction differs, possibly owing to a read error.

V is TRBV7-3 and J is TRBJ1-6; D ambiguous. Material: sorted CD4+, CD8+, or CD8+CD57+ T cells (not recorded which) from PBMCs. This receptor was taken from a human donor in good health, serving as a control. The CDR3 loop reads CASSLGKGTSRFQF. CDR3 bases: TGCGCCAGCAGCTTAGGGAAGGGTACTAGCCGCTTCCAGTTT.